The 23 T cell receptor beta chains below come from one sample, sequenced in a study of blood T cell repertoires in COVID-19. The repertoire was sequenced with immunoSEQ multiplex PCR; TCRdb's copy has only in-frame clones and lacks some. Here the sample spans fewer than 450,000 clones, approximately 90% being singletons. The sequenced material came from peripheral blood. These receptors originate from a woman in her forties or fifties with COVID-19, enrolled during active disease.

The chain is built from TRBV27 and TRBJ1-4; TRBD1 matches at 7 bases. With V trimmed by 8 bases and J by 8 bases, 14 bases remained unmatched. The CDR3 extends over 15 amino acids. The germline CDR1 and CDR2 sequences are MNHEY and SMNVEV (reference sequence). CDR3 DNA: TGTGCCAGCCCTACCGAGGGGGCCGTAGGCGAAAAACTGTTTTTT. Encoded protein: CASPTEGAVGEKLFF.

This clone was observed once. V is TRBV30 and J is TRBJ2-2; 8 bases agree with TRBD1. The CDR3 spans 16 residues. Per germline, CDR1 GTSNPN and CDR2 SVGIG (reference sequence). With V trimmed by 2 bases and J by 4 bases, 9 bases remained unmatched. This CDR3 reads CAWSKSGGASTGELFF. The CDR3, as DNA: TGTGCCTGGAGTAAATCAGGGGGCGCAAGCACCGGGGAGCTGTTTTTT. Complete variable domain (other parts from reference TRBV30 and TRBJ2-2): SQTIHQWPATLVQPVGSPLSLECTVEGTSNPNLYWYRQAAGRGLQLLFYSVGIGQISSEVPQNLSASRPQDRQFILSSKKLLLSDSGFYLCAWSKSGGASTGELFFGEGSRLTVL.

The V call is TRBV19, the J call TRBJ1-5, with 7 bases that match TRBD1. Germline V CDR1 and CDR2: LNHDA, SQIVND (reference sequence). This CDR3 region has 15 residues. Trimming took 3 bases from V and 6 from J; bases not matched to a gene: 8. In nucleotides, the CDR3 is TGTGCCAGTAGTATTGGGCAGGGGGTTGGTCAGCCCCAGCATTTT. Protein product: CASSIGQGVGQPQHF. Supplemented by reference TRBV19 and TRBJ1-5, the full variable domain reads DGGITQSPKYLFRKEGQNVTLSCEQNLNHDAMYWYRQDPGQGLRLIYYSQIVNDFQKGDIAEGYSVSREKKESFPLTVTSAQKNPTAFYLCASSIGQGVGQPQHFGDGTRLSIL.

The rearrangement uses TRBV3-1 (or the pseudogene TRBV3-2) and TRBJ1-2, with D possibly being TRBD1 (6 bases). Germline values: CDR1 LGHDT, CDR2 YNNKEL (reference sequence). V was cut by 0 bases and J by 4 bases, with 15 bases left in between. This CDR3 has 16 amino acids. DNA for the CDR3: TGTGCCAGCAGCCAAGATTCGGGGGGGCTGGCCTATGGCTACACCTTC. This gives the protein CASSQDSGGLAYGYTF.

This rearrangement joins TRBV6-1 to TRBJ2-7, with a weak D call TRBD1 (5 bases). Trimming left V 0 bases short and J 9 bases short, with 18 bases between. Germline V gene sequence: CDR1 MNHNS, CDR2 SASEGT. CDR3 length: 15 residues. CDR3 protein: CASSEARIQVPRQYF. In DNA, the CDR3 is TGTGCCAGCAGTGAAGCCAGGATACAGGTCCCCAGGCAGTACTTC.

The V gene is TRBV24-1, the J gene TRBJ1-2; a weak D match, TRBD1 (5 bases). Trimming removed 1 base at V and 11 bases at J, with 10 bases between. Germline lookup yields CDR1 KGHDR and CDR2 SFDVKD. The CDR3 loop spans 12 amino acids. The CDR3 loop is CATSDFRQIYTF. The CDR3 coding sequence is TGTGCCACCAGTGATTTCCGACAGATTTACACCTTC.

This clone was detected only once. The CDR3 nucleotides are TGTGCCAGTAGTAGGGGCGGGGGATACACAGATACGCAGTATTTT. It is translated as CASSRGGGYTDTQYF. J is TRBJ2-3 and V is TRBV19; 7 bases map to TRBD2. With V trimmed by 4 bases and J by 2 bases, 6 bases remained unmatched. Germline-derived CDR1 and CDR2 are LNHDA and SQIVND (reference sequence). The CDR3 extends over 15 amino acids.

The chain's CDR3 is CAISEDSAAFF. DNA of the CDR3: TGTGCCATCAGTGAAGACTCGGCCGCTTTCTTT. The chain has TRBV10-3 and TRBJ1-1; D unclear. This CDR3 is built from 11 residues. The germline gives CDR1 ENHRY, CDR2 SYGVKD. V was shortened by 3 bases and J by 11 bases, with 10 bases between the two germline ends.

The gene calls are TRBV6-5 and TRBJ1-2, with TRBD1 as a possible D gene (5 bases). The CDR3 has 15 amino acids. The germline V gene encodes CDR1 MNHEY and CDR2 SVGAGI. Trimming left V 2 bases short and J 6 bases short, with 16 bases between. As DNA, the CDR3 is TGTGCCAGCAGTTACCCTGGAGCCAGGGAAAATGGCTACACCTTC. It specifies CASSYPGARENGYTF.

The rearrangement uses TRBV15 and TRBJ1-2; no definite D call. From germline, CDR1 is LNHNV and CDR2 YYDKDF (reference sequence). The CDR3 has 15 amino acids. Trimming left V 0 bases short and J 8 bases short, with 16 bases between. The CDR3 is CATSRDLMGVEGYTF. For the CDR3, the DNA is TGTGCCACCAGCAGAGATTTGATGGGAGTAGAGGGCTACACCTTC.

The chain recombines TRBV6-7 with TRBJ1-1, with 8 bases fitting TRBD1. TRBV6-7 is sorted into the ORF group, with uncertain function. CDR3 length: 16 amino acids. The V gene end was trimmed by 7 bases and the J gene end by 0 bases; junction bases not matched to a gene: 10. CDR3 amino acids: CASILMDRALNTEAFF. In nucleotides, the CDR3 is TGTGCCAGCATTCTGATGGACAGGGCTTTGAACACTGAAGCTTTCTTT.

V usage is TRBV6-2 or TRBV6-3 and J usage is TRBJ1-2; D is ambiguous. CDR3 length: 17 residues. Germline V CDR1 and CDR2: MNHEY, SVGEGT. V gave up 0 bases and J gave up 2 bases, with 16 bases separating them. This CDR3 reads CASSYSGGKVSNYGYTF. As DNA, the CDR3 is TGTGCCAGCAGTTACTCGGGAGGGAAGGTTAGCAACTATGGCTACACCTTC.

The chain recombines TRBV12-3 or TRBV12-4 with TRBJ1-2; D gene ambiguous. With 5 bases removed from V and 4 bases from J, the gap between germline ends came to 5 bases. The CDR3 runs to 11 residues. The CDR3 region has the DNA TGTGCCAGCAGTCACGGCTATGGCTACACCTTC. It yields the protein CASSHGYGYTF.

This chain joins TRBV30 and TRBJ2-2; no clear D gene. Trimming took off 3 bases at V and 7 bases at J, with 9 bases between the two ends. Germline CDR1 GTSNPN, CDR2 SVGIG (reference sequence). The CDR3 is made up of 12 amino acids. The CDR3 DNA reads TGTGCCTGGAGCGCTAATAACGGGGAGCTGTTTTTT. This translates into CAWSANNGELFF.

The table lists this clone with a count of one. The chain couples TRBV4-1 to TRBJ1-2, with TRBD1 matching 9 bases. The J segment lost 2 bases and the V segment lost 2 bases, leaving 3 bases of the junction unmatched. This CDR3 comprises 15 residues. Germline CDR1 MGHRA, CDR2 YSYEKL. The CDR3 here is CASSQHRGLNYGYTF. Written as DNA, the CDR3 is TGCGCCAGCAGCCAACACAGGGGGCTCAACTATGGCTACACCTTC.

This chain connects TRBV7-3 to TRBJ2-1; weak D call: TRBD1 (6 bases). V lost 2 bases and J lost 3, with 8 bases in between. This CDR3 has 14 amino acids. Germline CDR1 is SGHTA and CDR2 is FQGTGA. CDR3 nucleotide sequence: TGTGCCAGCAGCTTAGGGGGCAGCTACAATGAGCAGTTCTTC. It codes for CASSLGGSYNEQFF.

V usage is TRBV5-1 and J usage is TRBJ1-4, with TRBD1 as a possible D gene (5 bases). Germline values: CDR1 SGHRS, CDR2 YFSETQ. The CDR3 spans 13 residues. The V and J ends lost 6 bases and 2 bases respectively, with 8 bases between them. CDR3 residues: CASMRGTNEKLFF. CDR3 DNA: TGCGCCAGCATGCGGGGGACTAATGAAAAACTGTTTTTT. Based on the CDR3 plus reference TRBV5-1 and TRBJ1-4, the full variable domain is KAGVTQTPRYLIKTRGQQVTLSCSPISGHRSVSWYQQTPGQGLQFLFEYFSETQRNKGNFPGRFSGRQFSNSRSEMNVSTLELGDSALYLCASMRGTNEKLFFGSGTQLSVL.

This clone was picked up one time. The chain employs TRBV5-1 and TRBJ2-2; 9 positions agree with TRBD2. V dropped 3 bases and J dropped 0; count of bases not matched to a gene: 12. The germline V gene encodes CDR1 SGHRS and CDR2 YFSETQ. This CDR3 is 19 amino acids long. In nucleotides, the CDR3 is TGCGCCAGCAGCTCCGAGCGGGGGGCCTCACTTACGAACACCGGGGAGCTGTTTTTT. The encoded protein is CASSSERGASLTNTGELFF.

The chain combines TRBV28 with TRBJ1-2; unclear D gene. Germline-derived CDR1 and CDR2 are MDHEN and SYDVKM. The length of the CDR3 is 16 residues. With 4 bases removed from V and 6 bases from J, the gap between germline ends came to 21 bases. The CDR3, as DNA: TGTGCCAGCAGTTCCCTGGGTGGCGGCGGTGGAGATGGCTACACCTTC. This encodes CASSSLGGGGGDGYTF.

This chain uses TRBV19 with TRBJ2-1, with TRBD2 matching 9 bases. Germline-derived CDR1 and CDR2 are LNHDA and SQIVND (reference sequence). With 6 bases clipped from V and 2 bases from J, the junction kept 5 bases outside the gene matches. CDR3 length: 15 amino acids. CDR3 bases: TGTGCCAGTAGGATGGCGGGGGGGCCCTACAATGAGCAGTTCTTC. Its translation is CASRMAGGPYNEQFF.

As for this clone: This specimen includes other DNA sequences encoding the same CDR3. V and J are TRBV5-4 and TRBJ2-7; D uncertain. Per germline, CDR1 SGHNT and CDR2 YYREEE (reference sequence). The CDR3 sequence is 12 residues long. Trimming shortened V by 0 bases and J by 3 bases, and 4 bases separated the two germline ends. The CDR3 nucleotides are TGTGCCAGCAGCTTGGGCGGCTACGAGCAGTACTTC. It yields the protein CASSLGGYEQYF.

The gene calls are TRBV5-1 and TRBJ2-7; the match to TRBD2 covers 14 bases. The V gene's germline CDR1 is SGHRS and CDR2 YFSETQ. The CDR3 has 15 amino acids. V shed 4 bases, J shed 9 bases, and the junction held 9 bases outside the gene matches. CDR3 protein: CASSLGTSGGRGQYF. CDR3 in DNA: TGCGCCAGCAGCCTGGGGACTAGCGGGGGCCGGGGGCAGTACTTC.

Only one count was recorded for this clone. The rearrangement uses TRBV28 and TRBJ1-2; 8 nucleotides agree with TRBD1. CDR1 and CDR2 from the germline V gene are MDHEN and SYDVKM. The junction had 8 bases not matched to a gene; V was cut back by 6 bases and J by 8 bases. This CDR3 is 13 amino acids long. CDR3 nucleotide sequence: TGTGCCAGCAGCTCACTCGGACAGGGAGGCTACACCTTC. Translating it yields CASSSLGQGGYTF.